The 19 T cell receptor beta chains reported below all come from one sample, sequenced in a study of CD8+CD57+ T cells in acquired aplastic anemia. TCR beta VDJ and CDR3 were profiled, and genomic DNA was the template. MiXCR was run by TCRdb on the reads, yielding one entry per CDR3 protein. The sample records tens of thousands of distinct CDR3 sequences, roughly 72% being singletons. In patients chosen for sequencing, flow cytometry had shown CD8+CD57+ cell expansion. Sequenced sample: sorted CD4+, CD8+, or CD8+CD57+ T cells (not recorded which) from PBMCs. These receptors were obtained from a human donor with aplastic anemia.

The CDR3 DNA sequence: TGTGCCAGCAGCCCTCTGCTATCCCCCGGCTACACCTTC. Amino acids: CASSPLLSPGYTF. The rearrangement uses TRBV28 and TRBJ1-2; D not resolved. Between the trimmed V and J ends, which lost 6 bases and 8 bases, there was a span of 16 bases. This CDR3 region has 13 residues. Germline V gene sequence: CDR1 MDHEN, CDR2 SYDVKM.

This clonotype was counted between two and nine times. The rearrangement uses TRBV7-2 and TRBJ2-5, with D perhaps matching TRBD1 (5 bases). CDR1 is SGHTA and CDR2 is FQGNSA in the germline V gene. The CDR3 contains 13 residues. V lost 5 bases and J 4 bases, leaving 11 bases between the germline ends. The CDR3 loop reads CASSPQGLETQYF. CDR3 sequence (DNA): TGTGCCAGCAGCCCCCAGGGATTAGAGACCCAGTACTTC.

Comment on this clonotype: A much larger clone differs by one base, so this may be a read error. This rearrangement joins TRBV9 to TRBJ2-3; D ambiguous. CDR3 size: 15 residues. Per germline, CDR1 SGDLS and CDR2 YYNGEE. The DNA of the CDR3 is TGTGCCAGCAGCGTAGATGGGTCCATGGCAGAGACGCAGTATTTT. Its translation is CASSVDGSMAETQYF.

This clonotype has more than one count but fewer than ten. The CDR3 DNA follows: TGTGCCACCAGTGGAGCGGACGGCTACGAGCAGTACTTC. Translating it yields CATSGADGYEQYF. The genes are TRBV24-1 and TRBJ2-7; a possible D gene is TRBD2 (5 bases). The V and J ends lost 5 bases and 3 bases respectively, with 10 bases between them. The CDR3 has 13 residues. Germline V CDR1 and CDR2: KGHDR, SFDVKD.

This chain links TRBV29-1 with TRBJ2-1; perhaps D is TRBD1 or TRBD2 (7 bases each). CDR3 length: 14 residues. V was cut by 6 bases and J by 12 bases, with 24 bases left in between. Germline V CDR1 and CDR2: SQVTM, ANQGSEA. CDR3 in amino acids: CSVTGASGSFGQFF. CDR3 sequence (DNA): TGCAGCGTAACAGGGGCTAGCGGAAGTTTTGGGCAGTTCTTC.

This chain connects TRBV20-1 to TRBJ1-1; no definite D call. In germline, CDR1 is DFQATT, CDR2 SNEGSKA (reference sequence). V lost 3 bases, J lost 7 bases, and 9 bases lay in between. There are 11 residues in the CDR3. Written as DNA, the CDR3 is TGCAGTGCTAGTCCGGACGGTGAAGCTTTCTTT. Its protein product is CSASPDGEAFF.

The V gene is TRBV13, the J gene TRBJ2-1; D is possibly TRBD2 (6 bases). The germline CDR1 and CDR2 sequences are PRHDT and FYEKMQ (reference sequence). The CDR3 spans 11 residues. The V end lost 4 bases, the J end lost 11 bases, and 9 bases lay between the germline ends. The CDR3 protein is CASSSREQQFF. CDR3 coding DNA: TGTGCCAGCAGCTCCCGGGAGCAGCAGTTCTTC.

The chain combines TRBV14 with TRBJ2-7; 7 bases match TRBD2. CDR1 SGHDN and CDR2 FVKESK come from the germline V gene. J gave up 3 bases and V 3 bases, and 8 bases lay outside the gene matches. The CDR3 spans 15 residues. DNA for the CDR3: TGTGCCAGCAGCCACGGGGGGATTCCAGGCTACGAGCAGTACTTC. It codes for CASSHGGIPGYEQYF.

This chain uses TRBV10-1 with TRBJ2-5; possibly TRBD1 or TRBD2 for D (5 bases each). From germline, CDR1 is WNHNN and CDR2 SYGVQD (reference sequence). V lost 4 bases and J 1 base, leaving 10 bases between the germline ends. CDR3 size: 14 residues. Here the CDR3 DNA reads TGCGCCAGCAGTGGCAGGGAGAGCCAAGAGACCCAGTACTTC. Translation: CASSGRESQETQYF.

The chain combines TRBV19 with TRBJ2-1; D perhaps matches TRBD1 (5 bases). The CDR3 is made up of 14 amino acids. Trimming shortened V by 5 bases and J by 5 bases, and 13 bases separated the two germline ends. Germline V CDR1 and CDR2: LNHDA, SQIVND (reference sequence). CDR3 residues: CASSPRVSNNEQFF. The CDR3 DNA sequence: TGTGCCAGTAGTCCCAGGGTATCCAACAATGAGCAGTTCTTC. Full variable domain (rest looked up from reference TRBV19 and TRBJ2-1): DGGITQSPKYLFRKEGQNVTLSCEQNLNHDAMYWYRQDPGQGLRLIYYSQIVNDFQKGDIAEGYSVSREKKESFPLTVTSAQKNPTAFYLCASSPRVSNNEQFFGPGTRLTVL.

This clonotype showed up just a few times. The rearrangement links TRBV20-1 to TRBJ2-5; TRBD1 aligns across 7 bases. The V gene's germline CDR1 is DFQATT and CDR2 SNEGSKA (reference sequence). The CDR3 runs to 14 residues. J lost 4 bases, V lost 8 bases, and 13 bases had no gene match. This CDR3 is CSPLDRTGAETQYF. The CDR3 nucleotides are TGCAGTCCACTAGACCGCACAGGGGCAGAGACCCAGTACTTC.

In the case of this clonotype: Sequence at one end of the junction differs from germline and may be a read error. The gene calls are TRBV2 and TRBJ2-7; D perhaps matches TRBD1 (5 bases). In germline, CDR1 is SNHLY, CDR2 FYNNEI. The CDR3 spans 14 residues. The DNA for the CDR3 is TGTGCCATCAGTGACTCGACAGAGCCTAGGGAGCAGTACTTC. Translated: CAISDSTEPREQYF.

This clonotype has just one count. At one of its ends the junction is not consistent with the germline gene, which may arise from a read error. The chain couples TRBV15 to TRBJ2-1; 9 bases agree with TRBD1. The germline CDR1 and CDR2 sequences are LNHNV and YYDKDF (reference sequence). This CDR3 spans 15 amino acids. The CDR3 loop is CATRGPGQGYNEQSF. The CDR3, as DNA: TGTGCCACCAGGGGACCGGGACAGGGCTACAATGAGCAGTCCTTC.

The rearrangement links TRBV4-1 to TRBJ2-7; 7 bases are shared with TRBD2. The CDR3 contains 16 residues. Trimming removed 1 base from V and 3 bases from J; junction bases left unmatched: 9. The germline gives CDR1 MGHRA, CDR2 YSYEKL. The CDR3, as DNA: TGCGCCAGCAGCCAAGGCGTGGGACCGGGAGGCTACGAGCAGTACTTC. Residues: CASSQGVGPGGYEQYF.

The sample holds one count of this clonotype. The CDR3 bases are TGTGCCAGACAGGGGACGTCTCGGGAGCAGTACTTC. It yields the protein CARQGTSREQYF. The chain links TRBV2 to TRBJ2-7, with 7 bases matching TRBD1. Germline V lookup: CDR1 SNHLY, CDR2 FYNNEI. This CDR3 is built from 12 residues. The V and J ends lost 9 bases and 7 bases, in that order; junction bases with no gene match: 9.

This sequence joins TRBV5-6 and TRBJ2-5; 10 positions agree with TRBD1. Looked up from germline, CDR1 is SGHDT and CDR2 is YYEEEE. There are 15 residues in the CDR3. Unmatched junction bases numbered 4, after V lost 4 bases and J lost 1 base. DNA for the CDR3: TGTGCCAGCAGCATACGGACAGGGGGCCAAGAGACCCAGTACTTC. This translates into CASSIRTGGQETQYF.

In this sample, this clonotype turned up a few times. This chain links TRBV9 with TRBJ1-6; D might be TRBD1 (6 bases). The CDR3 extends over 15 amino acids. Trimming took off 3 bases at V and 6 bases at J, with 13 bases between the two ends. Germline assignment: CDR1 SGDLS and CDR2 YYNGEE. The CDR3 protein is CASSGGGNGNSPLHF. In DNA, the CDR3 is TGTGCCAGCAGCGGAGGGGGAAATGGTAATTCACCCCTCCACTTT.

A few counts support this clonotype. J is TRBJ1-1 and V is TRBV19; weak D call: TRBD1 (5 bases). Germline V gives CDR1 LNHDA, CDR2 SQIVND (reference sequence). V gave up 4 bases and J gave up 11 bases, with 29 bases separating them. The CDR3 is 17 amino acids. The CDR3 DNA reads TGTGCCAGTAGTAAAATGTCCCCTTCCCGGGACGGAGAATGGGCTTTCTTT. As protein: CASSKMSPSRDGEWAFF.

The chain carries TRBV24-1 and TRBJ2-5; unclear D gene. The CDR3 is made up of 13 amino acids. Germline CDR1 is KGHDR and CDR2 is SFDVKD. With 9 bases removed from V and 0 bases from J, the gap between germline ends came to 10 bases. CDR3 DNA sequence: TGTGCCACCGGGGTACGGAACCAAGAGACCCAGTACTTC. This translates into CATGVRNQETQYF.